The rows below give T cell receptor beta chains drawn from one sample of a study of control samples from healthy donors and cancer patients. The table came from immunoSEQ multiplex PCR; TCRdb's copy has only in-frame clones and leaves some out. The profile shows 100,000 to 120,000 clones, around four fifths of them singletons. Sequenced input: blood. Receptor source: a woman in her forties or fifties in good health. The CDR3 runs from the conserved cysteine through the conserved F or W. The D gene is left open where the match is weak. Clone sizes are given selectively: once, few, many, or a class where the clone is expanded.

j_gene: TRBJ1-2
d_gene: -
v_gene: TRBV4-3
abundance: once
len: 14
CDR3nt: TGCGCCAGCAGCCAAGAAGTACGGAACTATGGCTACACCTTC
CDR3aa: CASSQEVRNYGYTF

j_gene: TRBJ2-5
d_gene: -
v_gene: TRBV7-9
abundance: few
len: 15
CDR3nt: TGTGCCAGCAGCTTACAGGGTGGGGGACAAGAGACCCAGTACTTC
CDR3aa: CASSLQGGGQETQYF

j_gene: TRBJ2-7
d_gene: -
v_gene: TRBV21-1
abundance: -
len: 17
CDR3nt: TGTGCCAGCAGCAAAAAGGAAGAAGGGACAAGGATCTACGAGCAGTACTTC
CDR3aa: CASSKKEEGTRIYEQYF

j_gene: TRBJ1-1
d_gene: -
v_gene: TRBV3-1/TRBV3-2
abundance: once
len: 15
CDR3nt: TGTGCCAGCAGCCAAGACGCAGGGGTAAACACTGAAGCTTTCTTT
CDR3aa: CASSQDAGVNTEAFF

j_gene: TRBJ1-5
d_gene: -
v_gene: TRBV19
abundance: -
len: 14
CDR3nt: TGTGCCAGTAGTATGGGGGGGCGCAGTCAGCCCCAGCATTTT
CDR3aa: CASSMGGRSQPQHF

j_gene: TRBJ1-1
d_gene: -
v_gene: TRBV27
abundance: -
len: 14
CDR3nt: TGTGCCAGCAGTTTCAATAGAATGAACACTGAAGCTTTCTTT
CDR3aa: CASSFNRMNTEAFF

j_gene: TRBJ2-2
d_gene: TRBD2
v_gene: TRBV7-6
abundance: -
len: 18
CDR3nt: TGTGCCAGCAGCTTACAAGGACTAGCGGGAGCGGATGGCGGGGAGCTGTTTTTT
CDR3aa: CASSLQGLAGADGGELFF

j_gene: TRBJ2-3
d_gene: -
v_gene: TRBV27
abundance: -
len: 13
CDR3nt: TGTGCCAGCACCTCTTCAGGCACAGATACGCAGTATTTT
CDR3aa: CASTSSGTDTQYF

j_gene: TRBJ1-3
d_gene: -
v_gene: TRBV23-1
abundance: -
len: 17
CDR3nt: TGCGCCAGCAGTCAATCGCTGGCCTCTAACTCTGGAAACACCATATATTTT
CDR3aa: CASSQSLASNSGNTIYF

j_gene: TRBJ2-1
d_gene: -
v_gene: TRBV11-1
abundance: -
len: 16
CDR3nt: TGTGCCAGCAGCCCAGCGTTCAGGAGCTCCTACAATGAGCAGTTCTTC
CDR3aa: CASSPAFRSSYNEQFF

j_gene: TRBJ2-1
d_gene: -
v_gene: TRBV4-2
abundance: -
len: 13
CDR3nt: TGTGCCAGCAGCCAAGAGAGTTGGAATGAGCAGTTCTTC
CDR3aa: CASSQESWNEQFF

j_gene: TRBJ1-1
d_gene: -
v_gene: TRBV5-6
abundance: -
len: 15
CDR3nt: TGTGCCAGCAGCTTGGCGCCCGGGGCCAACACTGAAGCTTTCTTT
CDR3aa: CASSLAPGANTEAFF

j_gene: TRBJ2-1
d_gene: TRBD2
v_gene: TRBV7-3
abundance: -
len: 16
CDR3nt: TGTGCCAGCAGCTTACTCGGGAGCGGGAGTTCAAATGAGCAGTTCTTC
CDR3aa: CASSLLGSGSSNEQFF

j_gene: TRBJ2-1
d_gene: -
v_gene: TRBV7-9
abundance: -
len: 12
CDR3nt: TGTGCCAGCAGCGCTTTAATGGGTGAGCAGTTCTTC
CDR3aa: CASSALMGEQFF

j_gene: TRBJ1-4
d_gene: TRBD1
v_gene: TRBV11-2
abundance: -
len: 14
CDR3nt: TGTGCCAGCAGCCAGACAGGGTCTAATGAAAAACTGTTTTTT
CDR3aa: CASSQTGSNEKLFF

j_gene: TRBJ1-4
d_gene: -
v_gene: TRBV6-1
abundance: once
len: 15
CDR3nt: TGTGCCAGCAGTGAAGCGCGGGGCTTAAGTGAAAAACTGTTTTTT
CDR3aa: CASSEARGLSEKLFF

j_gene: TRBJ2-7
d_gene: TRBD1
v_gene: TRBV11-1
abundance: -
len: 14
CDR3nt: TGTGCCAGCAGCATTGGACAGGGTTCATTCGAGCAGTACTTC
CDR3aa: CASSIGQGSFEQYF

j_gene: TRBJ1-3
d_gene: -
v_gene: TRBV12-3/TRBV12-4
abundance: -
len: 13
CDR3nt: TGTGCCAGCAGTGTCAGCTCTGGAAACACCATATATTTT
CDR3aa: CASSVSSGNTIYF

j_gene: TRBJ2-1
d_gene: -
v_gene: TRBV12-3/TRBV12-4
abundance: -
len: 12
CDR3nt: TGTGCCAGCAGTTTAGTGCTGACTGAGCAGTTCTTC
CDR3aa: CASSLVLTEQFF

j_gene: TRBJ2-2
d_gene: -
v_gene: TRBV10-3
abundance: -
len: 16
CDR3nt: TGTGCCACCACATTTAGCCAGGTCCGGGACACCGGGGAGCTGTTTTTT
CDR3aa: CATTFSQVRDTGELFF

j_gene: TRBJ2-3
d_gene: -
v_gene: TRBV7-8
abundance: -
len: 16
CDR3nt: TGTGCCAGCAGCCTCAAACAGTGGGGAAGCACAGATACGCAGTATTTT
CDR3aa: CASSLKQWGSTDTQYF

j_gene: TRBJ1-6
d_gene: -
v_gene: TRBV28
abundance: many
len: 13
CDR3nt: TGTGCCAGCAGTTTGCTGGCCGATTCACCCCTCCACTTT
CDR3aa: CASSLLADSPLHF

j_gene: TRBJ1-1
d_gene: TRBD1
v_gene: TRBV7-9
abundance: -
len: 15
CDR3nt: TGTGCCAGCAGCCCCCACAGGGGGTCCCGCACTGAAGCTTTCTTT
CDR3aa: CASSPHRGSRTEAFF

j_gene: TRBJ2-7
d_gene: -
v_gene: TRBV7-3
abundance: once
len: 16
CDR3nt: TGTGCCAGCAGCTTTAATCAGGAGCTCCCCTCCTACGAGCAGTACTTC
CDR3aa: CASSFNQELPSYEQYF

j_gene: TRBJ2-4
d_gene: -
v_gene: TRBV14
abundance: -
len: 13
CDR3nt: TGTGCCAGCAGCTGGGGCACAGCGGACATTCAGTACTTC
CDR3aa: CASSWGTADIQYF

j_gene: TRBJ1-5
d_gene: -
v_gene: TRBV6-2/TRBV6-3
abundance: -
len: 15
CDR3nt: TGTGCCAGCAGTAGGGACAACTATAGCAATCAGCCCCAGCATTTT
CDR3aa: CASSRDNYSNQPQHF

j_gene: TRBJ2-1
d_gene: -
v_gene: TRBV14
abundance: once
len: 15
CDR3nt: TGTGCCAGCAGCCCACATGAGGGGACCTACAATGAGCAGTTCTTC
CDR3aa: CASSPHEGTYNEQFF

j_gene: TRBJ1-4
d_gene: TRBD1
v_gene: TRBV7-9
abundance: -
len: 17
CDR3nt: TGTGCCAGCAGCTTCCCTCCAGGGGGCAGAACTAATGAAAAACTGTTTTTT
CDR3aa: CASSFPPGGRTNEKLFF

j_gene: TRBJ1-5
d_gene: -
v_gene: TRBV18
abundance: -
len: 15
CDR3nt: TGTGCCAGCTCACCACAGGGACAACAGGGTCAGCCCCAGCATTTT
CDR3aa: CASSPQGQQGQPQHF

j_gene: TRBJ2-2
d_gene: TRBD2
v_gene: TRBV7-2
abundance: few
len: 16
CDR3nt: TGTGCCAGCAGTAGAAGACTAGCGGGAGACACCGGGGAGCTGTTTTTT
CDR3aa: CASSRRLAGDTGELFF

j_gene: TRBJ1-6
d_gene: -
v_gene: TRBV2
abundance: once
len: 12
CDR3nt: TGTGCCAGCAGGGGATCCCAGGGACCCCTCCACTTT
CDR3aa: CASRGSQGPLHF

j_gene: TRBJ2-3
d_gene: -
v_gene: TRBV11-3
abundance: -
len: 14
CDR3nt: TGTGCCAGCAGCTTAGGGGGTGTGGAAGATACGCAGTATTTT
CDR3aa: CASSLGGVEDTQYF

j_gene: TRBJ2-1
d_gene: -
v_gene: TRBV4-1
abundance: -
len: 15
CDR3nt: TGCGCCAGCAGCCAAGTCGTTATAAACCTCAATGAGCAGTTCTTC
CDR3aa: CASSQVVINLNEQFF

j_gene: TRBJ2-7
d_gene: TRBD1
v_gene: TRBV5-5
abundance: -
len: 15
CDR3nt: TGTGCCAGCAGCGTACACTCGGGACAGGGGGTCGAGCAGTACTTC
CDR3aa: CASSVHSGQGVEQYF

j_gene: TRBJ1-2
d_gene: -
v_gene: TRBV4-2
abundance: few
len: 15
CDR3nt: TGTGCCAGCAGCCAAGAGATCGACAGGCAGGCTGGCTACACCTTC
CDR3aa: CASSQEIDRQAGYTF